The 12 T cell receptor beta chains below come from one sample, sequenced in a study of cytomegalovirus exposure and HLA in healthy donors. 60 Vbeta and 13 Jbeta primers were used in PCR. The data were produced by immunoSEQ multiplex PCR, yet TCRdb's version contains in-frame clones alone and is incomplete. This sample has roughly 280,000 clones, with just over 70% found just once. Material for sequencing was PBMCs. These receptors originate from a female donor in good health and CMV-seronegative.

V is TRBV19 and J is TRBJ2-1; D is uncertain. The CDR3 totals 14 residues. CDR1 is LNHDA and CDR2 is SQIVND in the germline V gene (reference sequence). Trimming left V 4 bases short and J 8 bases short, with 15 bases between. For the CDR3, the DNA is TGTGCCAGTAGTAAGCAGGCCCTTAAGGATGAGCAGTTCTTC. Protein: CASSKQALKDEQFF.

This chain links TRBV5-6 with TRBJ2-7, with D possibly TRBD2 on 6 matching bases. The CDR3 contains 14 residues. Per the germline V gene, CDR1 is SGHDT and CDR2 is YYEEEE. The V gene lost 1 base and the J gene lost 1 base, with 9 bases spanning the gap. CDR3: CASSLRRGSYEQYF. The DNA for the CDR3 is TGTGCCAGCAGCTTGAGACGGGGGTCCTACGAGCAGTACTTC.

The chain combines TRBV6-5 with TRBJ1-5; TRBD1 aligns across 7 bases. The CDR3 contains 15 residues. J was trimmed by 0 bases and V by 6 bases; bases with no gene match: 5. Germline lookup yields CDR1 MNHEY and CDR2 SVGAGI. CDR3 nucleotide sequence: TGTGCCAGCAGAGGGACAGTTTATAGCAATCAGCCCCAGCATTTT. It translates to CASRGTVYSNQPQHF.

The CDR3 sequence is CASRLRTDYTF. The CDR3 DNA reads TGTGCCAGCAGGTTACGGACAGACTACACCTTC. The chain joins TRBV11-2 to TRBJ1-2; maybe TRBD1 (6 bases). Germline V gives CDR1 SGHAT, CDR2 FQNNGV. Trimming removed 6 bases at V and 10 bases at J, with 12 bases between. CDR3 length: 11 residues.

There are a few counts of this clone. This chain joins TRBV5-4 and TRBJ2-1, with 13 bases lining up with TRBD2. There are 16 residues in the CDR3. The V and J ends lost 4 bases and 9 bases, in that order; junction bases with no gene match: 10. CDR1 SGHNT and CDR2 YYREEE come from the germline V gene (reference sequence). DNA for the CDR3: TGTGCCAGCAGCGGAGGCGGACTAGCGGGGGCGGTTGAGCAGTTCTTC. Its protein product is CASSGGGLAGAVEQFF.

This chain links TRBV5-1 with TRBJ2-1; 9 nucleotides match TRBD2. CDR1 and CDR2 (germline): SGHRS, YFSETQ. The CDR3 consists of 15 residues. Unmatched junction bases numbered 5, after V lost 1 base and J lost 6 bases. The CDR3 region has the DNA TGCGCCAGCAGCTTGTTCAAGCGGGAGGTCAATGAGCAGTTCTTC. This translates into CASSLFKREVNEQFF.

This clone was counted only a few times. The rearrangement links TRBV28 to TRBJ1-5, with D perhaps matching TRBD1 (6 bases). Germline V gene lookup returns CDR1 MDHEN and CDR2 SYDVKM. The CDR3 contains 15 residues. Between the trimmed V and J ends, which lost 7 bases and 7 bases, there was a span of 20 bases. The CDR3 nucleotides read TGTGCCAGCACCGAATCAACAGGGATGGGACAGCCCCAGCATTTT. Protein product: CASTESTGMGQPQHF.

This clone has only a few counts. In DNA, the CDR3 is TGTGCCAGCAGCTTAGGGAGCTCTGGAAACACCATATATTTT. This codes for CASSLGSSGNTIYF. The chain joins TRBV7-9 to TRBJ1-3; no clear D. There are 14 residues in the CDR3. Trimming stripped 1 base from V and 0 bases from J, with 4 bases between. Germline CDR1 is SEHNR and CDR2 is FQNEAQ (reference sequence). The complete variable domain, with remaining parts taken from reference TRBV7-9 and TRBJ1-3, reads DTGVSQNPRHKITKRGQNVTFRCDPISEHNRLYWYRQTLGQGPEFLTYFQNEAQLEKSRLLSDRFSAERPKGSFSTLEIQRTEQGDSAMYLCASSLGSSGNTIYFGEGSWLTVV.

The chain uses TRBV9 and TRBJ2-2, with a tentative D call TRBD1 (5 bases). The V end was cut by 0 bases, the J end by 1 base, with 10 bases between. This CDR3 has 16 residues. Germline CDR1 is SGDLS and CDR2 is YYNGEE. This chain's CDR3 is CASSVGQGLNTGELFF. The CDR3 coding sequence is TGTGCCAGCAGCGTAGGCCAGGGCCTGAACACCGGGGAGCTGTTTTTT.

The chain recombines TRBV6-1 with TRBJ1-5; D is perhaps TRBD1 (5 bases). The germline V and J ends were trimmed by 3 bases and 6 bases, with 9 bases remaining between them. The CDR3 spans 13 residues. CDR1 is MNHNS, CDR2 SASEGT, per germline. CDR3 loop: CASSDRGSQPQHF. CDR3 DNA: TGTGCCAGCAGTGATAGGGGATCTCAGCCCCAGCATTTT.

This clone appeared a single time. The chain carries TRBV6-5 and TRBJ1-6; D is possibly TRBD1 (6 bases). Germline CDR1 MNHEY, CDR2 SVGAGI. This CDR3 is 15 amino acids long. V was pared by 8 bases and J by 0 bases, with 11 bases between. Here the CDR3 reads CASGTLSSYNSPLHF. The CDR3 nucleotides are TGTGCCAGCGGGACACTGAGCTCCTATAATTCACCCCTCCACTTT.

This sequence joins TRBV19 and TRBJ1-5; 9 bases are shared with TRBD1. Germline-derived CDR1 and CDR2 are LNHDA and SQIVND (reference sequence). This CDR3 has 15 residues. V shed 3 bases and J 4 bases; nucleotides not matched to a gene: 4. The CDR3 DNA reads TGTGCCAGTAGTATCGCCGGGACAGGGAATCAGCCCCAGCATTTT. This translates into CASSIAGTGNQPQHF.